These T cell receptor beta chains were read from a single sample in a study of regulatory T cells in long-lasting Graves disease. TCRdb re-analysed the multiplex PCR reads in MiXCR, keeping a single row per CDR3 protein. This repertoire shows under 500,000 distinct CDR3 sequences, more than 20% found once; its top ten account for 7% to 9.5%. Sequenced material: peripheral blood mononuclear cells (PBMCs), taken when the disease was refractory, from a patient treated with antithyroid drugs. The receptors come from a female donor with Graves disease. CDR3s include the opening cysteine and the closing phenylalanine or tryptophan. The order of the fields is CDR3 protein, CDR3 DNA, D gene, V gene, clone size, J gene. A D gene is named only where the DNA matches it firmly. Size values are once, few and many counts, or a class for expanded clones, and some rows have none.

CASSLRGRDEQFF,TGTGCCAGCAGCTTAAGGGGAAGGGATGAGCAGTTCTTC,.,TRBV11-3,.,TRBJ2-1
CASSGLGLAGVLNEQFF,TGTGCCAGCAGTGGCCTGGGACTAGCGGGAGTCTTGAATGAGCAGTTCTTC,TRBD2,TRBV12-3/TRBV12-4,once,TRBJ2-1
CSVLAGAGKNIQYF,TGCAGCGTTCTAGCGGGAGCCGGCAAAAACATTCAGTACTTC,TRBD2,TRBV29-1,.,TRBJ2-4
CSARDLRTSHEQYF,TGCAGTGCTAGAGATCTGCGTACTAGCCACGAGCAGTACTTC,.,TRBV20-1,many,TRBJ2-7
CASKDVGLNTEAFF,TGTGCCAGTAAAGACGTCGGATTGAACACTGAAGCTTTCTTT,.,TRBV19,many,TRBJ1-1
CASSQVAQGEYEQYF,TGCGCCAGCAGCCAAGTAGCGCAGGGGGAATACGAGCAGTACTTC,TRBD1,TRBV4-1,few,TRBJ2-7
CASSDRRPQPQHF,TGTGCCAGCAGTGACCGTAGGCCTCAGCCCCAGCATTTT,.,TRBV28,many,TRBJ1-5
CASTKTGDGDTQYF,TGTGCCAGCACCAAGACGGGGGACGGGGATACGCAGTATTTT,.,TRBV7-8,.,TRBJ2-3
CASRVSRGFNYSYTF,TGTGCCAGCAGGGTTTCCAGGGGATTTAACTATAGCTACACCTTC,.,TRBV12-3/TRBV12-4,many,TRBJ1-2
CASSGKRQGNTEAFF,TGTGCCAGCAGTGGTAAGAGACAGGGAAACACTGAAGCTTTCTTT,TRBD1,TRBV6-2/TRBV6-3,once,TRBJ1-1
CSARDRTSGPYEQYF,TGCAGTGCTAGAGATCGAACTAGCGGCCCCTACGAGCAGTACTTC,TRBD2,TRBV20-1,few,TRBJ2-7
CASSPHRENTGELFF,TGTGCCAGCAGTCCCCACCGAGAGAACACCGGGGAGCTGTTTTTT,.,TRBV6-1,many,TRBJ2-2
CASRTGTSDARQYF,TGTGCCAGCAGAACCGGGACTAGCGACGCCCGGCAGTACTTC,TRBD2,TRBV6-1,few,TRBJ2-7
CASSSVIGYEQYF,TGTGCCAGCAGTTCCGTAATAGGGTACGAGCAGTACTTC,.,TRBV28,many,TRBJ2-7
CASSSLTGAGNTIYF,TGTGCCAGCAGTTCCTTGACAGGGGCTGGAAACACCATATATTTT,TRBD1,TRBV6-5,.,TRBJ1-3
CSANAGTGDGQPQHF,TGCAGTGCCAATGCCGGGACAGGGGACGGACAGCCCCAGCATTTT,TRBD1,TRBV20-1,many,TRBJ1-5
CASSLDLRTGRYGYTF,TGTGCCAGCAGCTTAGACCTTCGGACAGGGCGCTATGGCTACACCTTC,TRBD1,TRBV7-9,.,TRBJ1-2
CASSSKTGLNTEAFF,TGTGCCAGCAGCTCCAAGACAGGATTGAACACTGAAGCTTTCTTT,.,TRBV7-9,few,TRBJ1-1
CSAREGGLAKNIQYF,TGCAGTGCTAGAGAGGGGGGCTTAGCCAAAAACATTCAGTACTTC,.,TRBV20-1,many,TRBJ2-4
CSARMGQPPDEQYF,TGCAGTGCTAGAATGGGACAGCCACCGGACGAGCAGTACTTC,TRBD1,TRBV20-1,many,TRBJ2-7
CASSFLGDGYTF,TGTGCCAGCAGTTTCCTGGGCGACGGCTACACCTTC,.,TRBV28,many,TRBJ1-2
CASSLGHTEYF,TGTGCCAGCAGCCTAGGACACACAGAGTACTTC,.,TRBV5-8,.,TRBJ2-7
CASTQGGARTEAFF,TGTGCCAGCACCCAAGGGGGGGCGCGGACTGAAGCTTTCTTT,.,TRBV2,many,TRBJ1-1
CASSAWGLNTGELFF,TGTGCCAGCAGCGCCTGGGGACTCAACACCGGGGAGCTGTTTTTT,.,TRBV5-5,few,TRBJ2-2
CASSMTQETQYF,TGTGCCAGCAGCATGACCCAAGAGACCCAGTACTTC,.,TRBV12-3/TRBV12-4,many,TRBJ2-5
CASSLSLRDRGPTNYGYTF,TGTGCCAGTAGTCTCTCACTCCGGGACAGGGGCCCAACTAACTATGGCTACACCTTC,TRBD1,TRBV19,many,TRBJ1-2
CASTEETGPYEQYF,TGTGCCAGCACAGAAGAGACAGGCCCCTACGAGCAGTACTTC,.,TRBV2,many,TRBJ2-7
CASSQSAGNNNEQFF,TGTGCCAGCAGCCAATCAGCGGGAAACAACAATGAGCAGTTCTTC,TRBD2,TRBV11-2,.,TRBJ2-1
CATQTGINTGELFF,TGTGCCACGCAGACAGGGATTAACACCGGGGAGCTGTTTTTT,TRBD1,TRBV12-3/TRBV12-4,.,TRBJ2-2
CASGKLAGVPNEQYF,TGTGCCAGCGGAAAGCTAGCGGGAGTCCCCAACGAGCAGTACTTC,TRBD2,TRBV2,many,TRBJ2-7
CASMFAAFYEQYF,TGTGCCAGCATGTTCGCAGCCTTCTACGAGCAGTACTTC,.,TRBV28,many,TRBJ2-7
CASSALRLAGSETQYF,TGTGCCAGCAGTGCATTACGACTAGCGGGCTCAGAGACCCAGTACTTC,TRBD2,TRBV6-1,many,TRBJ2-5
CASSHTRERTYEQYF,TGCGCCAGCAGTCACACCAGGGAGAGGACCTACGAGCAGTACTTC,.,TRBV5-1,many,TRBJ2-7
CASTLTGDTEAFF,TGTGCCAGCACCCTAACAGGAGACACTGAAGCTTTCTTT,.,TRBV28,few,TRBJ1-1
CASSALPSSGNTIYF,TGTGCCAGCAGCGCGCTTCCGAGCTCTGGAAACACCATATATTTT,.,TRBV28,many,TRBJ1-3
CSARHQAGRGGELFF,TGCAGTGCTAGACACCAGGCCGGGAGGGGCGGGGAGCTGTTTTTT,TRBD2,TRBV20-1,many,TRBJ2-2
CSARGERQGPYTGNTIYF,TGCAGTGCTAGGGGTGAGCGACAGGGGCCATATACTGGAAACACCATATATTTT,TRBD1,TRBV20-1,few,TRBJ1-3
CASRASGRSAGELFF,TGTGCCAGCCGAGCTAGCGGGAGGTCGGCCGGGGAGCTGTTTTTT,TRBD2,TRBV6-1,.,TRBJ2-2
CAISEPGQGVPEAFF,TGTGCCATCAGTGAGCCTGGACAGGGGGTACCGGAAGCTTTCTTT,TRBD1,TRBV10-3,.,TRBJ1-1
CASSQGTGHYKPYEQYF,TGTGCCAGCAGCCAAGGAACGGGACACTATAAACCCTACGAGCAGTACTTC,.,TRBV14,.,TRBJ2-7
CASSPRGGRTGELFF,TGTGCCAGCAGTCCCCGGGGGGGGAGGACCGGGGAGCTGTTTTTT,TRBD2,TRBV28,many,TRBJ2-2
CASSLSGPSLTEAFF,TGTGCCAGCAGTTTATCGGGCCCGAGCCTGACTGAAGCTTTCTTT,.,TRBV27,.,TRBJ1-1
CASSDDLTGSNEKLFF,TGTGCCAGCAGCGACGATTTGACTGGGTCTAATGAAAAACTGTTTTTT,.,TRBV9,many,TRBJ1-4
CASRSEGAHQETQYF,TGTGCCAGCAGGTCGGAGGGGGCTCACCAAGAGACCCAGTACTTC,.,TRBV6-1,few,TRBJ2-5
CASSRTGLTTEAFF,TGTGCCAGCAGCCGTACAGGGTTGACCACTGAAGCTTTCTTT,.,TRBV28,many,TRBJ1-1
CASSYSAASGIYNEQFF,TGTGCCAGCAGTTACTCGGCCGCTAGCGGGATATACAATGAGCAGTTCTTC,TRBD2,TRBV6-2/TRBV6-3,.,TRBJ2-1
CASSQDPSSGNNEQYF,TGTGCCAGCAGCCAAGATCCGTCTAGCGGGAACAACGAGCAGTACTTC,TRBD2,TRBV4-2,.,TRBJ2-7
CASSRQLANEKLFF,TGCGCCAGCAGCCGGCAGCTTGCTAATGAAAAACTGTTTTTT,.,TRBV5-1,many,TRBJ1-4
CASSQGDKGLEETQYF,TGCGCCAGCAGCCAGGGGGACAAGGGCTTAGAAGAGACCCAGTACTTC,.,TRBV4-1,.,TRBJ2-5
CSRVQELAKNIQYF,TGCAGTCGGGTACAAGAGCTAGCCAAAAACATTCAGTACTTC,.,TRBV20-1,many,TRBJ2-4
CASSPRSRNFPNEQFF,TGTGCCAGCAGTCCGCGATCCAGGAATTTTCCCAATGAGCAGTTCTTC,.,TRBV27,.,TRBJ2-1
CASRLGGTVGSTEAFF,TGTGCCAGCCGATTAGGCGGGACAGTGGGGAGCACTGAAGCTTTCTTT,TRBD1,TRBV28,many,TRBJ1-1
CASTIMGGPGELFF,TGTGCCAGCACCATAATGGGGGGCCCCGGGGAGCTGTTTTTT,.,TRBV12-3/TRBV12-4,many,TRBJ2-2
CASTPRGTQGGEQYF,TGTGCCAGCACCCCGAGGGGGACGCAGGGAGGGGAGCAGTACTTC,.,TRBV3-1,.,TRBJ2-7